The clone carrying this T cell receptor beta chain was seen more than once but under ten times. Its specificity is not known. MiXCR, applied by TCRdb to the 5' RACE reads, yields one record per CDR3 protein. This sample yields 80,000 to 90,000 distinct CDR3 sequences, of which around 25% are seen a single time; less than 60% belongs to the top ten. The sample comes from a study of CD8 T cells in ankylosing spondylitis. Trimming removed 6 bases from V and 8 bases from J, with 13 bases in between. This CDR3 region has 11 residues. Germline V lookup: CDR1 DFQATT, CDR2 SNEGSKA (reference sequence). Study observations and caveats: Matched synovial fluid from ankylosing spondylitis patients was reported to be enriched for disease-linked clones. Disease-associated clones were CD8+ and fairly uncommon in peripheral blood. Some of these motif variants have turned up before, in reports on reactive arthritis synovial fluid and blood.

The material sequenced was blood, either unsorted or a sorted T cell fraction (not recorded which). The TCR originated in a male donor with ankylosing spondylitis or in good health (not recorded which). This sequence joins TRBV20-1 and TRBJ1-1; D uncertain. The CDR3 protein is CSALKAWEAFF. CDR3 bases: TGCAGTGCCCTGAAGGCCTGGGAAGCTTTCTTT.